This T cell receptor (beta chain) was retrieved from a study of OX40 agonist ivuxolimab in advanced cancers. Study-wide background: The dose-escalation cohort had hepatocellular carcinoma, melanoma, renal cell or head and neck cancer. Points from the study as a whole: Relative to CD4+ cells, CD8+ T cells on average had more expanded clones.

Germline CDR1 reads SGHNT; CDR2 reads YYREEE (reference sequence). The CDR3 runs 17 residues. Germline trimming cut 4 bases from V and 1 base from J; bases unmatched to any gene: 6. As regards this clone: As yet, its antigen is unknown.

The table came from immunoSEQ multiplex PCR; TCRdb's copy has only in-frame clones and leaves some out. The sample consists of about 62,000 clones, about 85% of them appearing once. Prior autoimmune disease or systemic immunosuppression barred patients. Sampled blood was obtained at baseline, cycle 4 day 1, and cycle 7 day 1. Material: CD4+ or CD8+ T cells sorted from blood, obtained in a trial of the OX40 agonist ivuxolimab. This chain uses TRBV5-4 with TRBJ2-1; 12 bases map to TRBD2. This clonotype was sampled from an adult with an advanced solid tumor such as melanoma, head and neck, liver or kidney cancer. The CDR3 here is CASSRLAGARSYNEQFF. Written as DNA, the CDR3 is TGTGCCAGCAGCCGACTAGCGGGAGCGCGATCCTACAATGAGCAGTTCTTC.